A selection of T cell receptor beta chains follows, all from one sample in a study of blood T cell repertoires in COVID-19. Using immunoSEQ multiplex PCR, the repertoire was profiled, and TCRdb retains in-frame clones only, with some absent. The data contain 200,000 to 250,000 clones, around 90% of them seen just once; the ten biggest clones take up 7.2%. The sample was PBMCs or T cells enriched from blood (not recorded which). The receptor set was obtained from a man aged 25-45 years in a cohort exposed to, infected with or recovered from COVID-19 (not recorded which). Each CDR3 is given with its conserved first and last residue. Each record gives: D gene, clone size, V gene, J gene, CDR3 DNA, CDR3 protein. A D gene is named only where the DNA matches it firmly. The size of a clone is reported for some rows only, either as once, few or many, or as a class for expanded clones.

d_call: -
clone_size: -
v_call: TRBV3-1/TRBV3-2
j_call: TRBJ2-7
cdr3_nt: TGTGCCAGCAGCCAAGAGACCCTAGGTGAGCAGTACTTC
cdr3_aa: CASSQETLGEQYF

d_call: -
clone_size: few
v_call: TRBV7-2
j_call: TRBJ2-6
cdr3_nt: TGTGCCAGCACCCCCCGACTGAGCCTCTCTGGGGCCAACGTCCTGACTTTC
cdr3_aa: CASTPRLSLSGANVLTF

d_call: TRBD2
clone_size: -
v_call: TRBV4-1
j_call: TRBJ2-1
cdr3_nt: TGCGCCAGCAGCCGTCCCCCCGAACTAGCGGGAGGGCCTAATGAGCAGTTCTTC
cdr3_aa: CASSRPPELAGGPNEQFF

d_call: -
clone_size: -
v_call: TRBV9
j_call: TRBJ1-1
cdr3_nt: TGTGCCAGCAGCGTAGCCCACCTCGAAGCACCCCTGAGGAACACTGAAGCTTTCTTT
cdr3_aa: CASSVAHLEAPLRNTEAFF

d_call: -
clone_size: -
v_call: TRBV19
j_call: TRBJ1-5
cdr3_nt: TGTGCCAGTAATAACGGTAATAGCAATCAGCCCCAGCATTTT
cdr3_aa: CASNNGNSNQPQHF

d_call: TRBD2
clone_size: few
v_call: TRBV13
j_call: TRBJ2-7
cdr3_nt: TGTGCCAGCAGCATGACTAGCGGGCCGAGCTCCTACGAGCAGTACTTC
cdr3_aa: CASSMTSGPSSYEQYF

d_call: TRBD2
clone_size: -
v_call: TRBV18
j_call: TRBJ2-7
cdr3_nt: TGTGCCAGCTCACCACGGTCTAGCGGGAATATCTACGAGCAGTACTTC
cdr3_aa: CASSPRSSGNIYEQYF

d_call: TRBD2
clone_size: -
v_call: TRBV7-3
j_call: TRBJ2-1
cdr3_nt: TGTGCCAGCAGCCCGGGACTAGCGGGAGTATACTACAATGAGCAGTTCTTC
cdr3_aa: CASSPGLAGVYYNEQFF

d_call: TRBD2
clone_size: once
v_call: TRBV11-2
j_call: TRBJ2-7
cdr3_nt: TGTGCCAGCAGCCTAGCGGGATTACCCTACGAGCAGTACTTC
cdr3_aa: CASSLAGLPYEQYF

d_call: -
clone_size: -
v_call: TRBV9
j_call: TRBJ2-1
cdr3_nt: TGTGCCAGCAGCGAGACTTCAGGGGGGAATGAGCAGTTCTTC
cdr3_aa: CASSETSGGNEQFF

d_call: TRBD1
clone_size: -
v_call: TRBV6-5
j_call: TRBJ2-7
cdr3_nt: TGTGCCAGCAGTTATTCTTCGGGACAGAACTACGAGCAGTACTTC
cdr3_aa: CASSYSSGQNYEQYF

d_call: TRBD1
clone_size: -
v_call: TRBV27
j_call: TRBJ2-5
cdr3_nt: TGTGCCAGCAGTGCCCAGGGGGCGGGAAAGACCCAGTACTTC
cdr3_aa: CASSAQGAGKTQYF

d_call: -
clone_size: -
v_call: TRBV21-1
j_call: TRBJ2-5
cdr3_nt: TGTGCCAGCAGCAGAAGAATAACGGGGACTTCACAAGAGACCCAGTACTTC
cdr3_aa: CASSRRITGTSQETQYF

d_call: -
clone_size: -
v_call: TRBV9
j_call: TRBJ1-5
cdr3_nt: TGTGCCAGCAGCGTAGAGGGGGTCCCCAGTCAGCCCCAGCATTTT
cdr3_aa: CASSVEGVPSQPQHF